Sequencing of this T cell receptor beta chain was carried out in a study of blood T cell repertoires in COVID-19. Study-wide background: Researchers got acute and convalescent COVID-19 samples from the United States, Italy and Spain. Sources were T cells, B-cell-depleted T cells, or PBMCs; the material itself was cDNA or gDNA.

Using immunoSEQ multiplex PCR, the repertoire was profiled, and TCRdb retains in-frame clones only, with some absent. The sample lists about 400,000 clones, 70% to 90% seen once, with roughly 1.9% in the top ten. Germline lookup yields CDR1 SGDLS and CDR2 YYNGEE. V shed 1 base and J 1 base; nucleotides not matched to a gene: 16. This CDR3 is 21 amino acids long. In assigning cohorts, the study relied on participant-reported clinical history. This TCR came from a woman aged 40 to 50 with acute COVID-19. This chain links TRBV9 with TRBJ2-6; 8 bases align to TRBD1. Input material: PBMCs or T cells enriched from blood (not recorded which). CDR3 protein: CASSVSLAPDREGSGANVLTF. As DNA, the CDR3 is TGTGCCAGCAGCGTAAGCCTGGCTCCGGACAGGGAAGGGTCTGGGGCCAACGTCCTGACTTTC.